These 2 T cell receptor beta chains share one sample of origin, sequenced in a study of cytomegalovirus exposure and HLA in healthy donors. Primers: 60 Vbeta forward and 13 Jbeta reverse. The method was immunoSEQ multiplex PCR; TCRdb's version includes in-frame clones alone and lacks a portion of them. The table records 150,000 or so clones, 77% of them present only once. Sequencing used PBMCs. The receptors stem from a male donor in good health and CMV-seropositive.

Written as DNA, the CDR3 is TGTGCCAGCAGTGAAGAGACAGGGAGCGGGCTGTTTTTT. This gives the protein CASSEETGSGLFF. The rearrangement uses TRBV2 and TRBJ1-4; 7 bases map to TRBD1. This CDR3 contains 13 residues. Germline V gene lookup returns CDR1 SNHLY and CDR2 FYNNEI. J gave up 14 bases and V 1 base, and 7 bases lay outside the gene matches.

Of note for this clone: Other DNA sequences in this sample translate to the same CDR3. CDR3 protein: CASSGPGQGNYGYTF. The CDR3 DNA follows: TGTGCCAGCAGTGGACCGGGGCAGGGGAACTATGGCTACACCTTC. J is TRBJ1-2 and V is TRBV28; possible D gene TRBD1, 6 bases. V shed 5 bases and J shed 2 bases, with 15 bases lying between them. This CDR3 contains 15 residues. The germline CDR1 and CDR2 sequences are MDHEN and SYDVKM.